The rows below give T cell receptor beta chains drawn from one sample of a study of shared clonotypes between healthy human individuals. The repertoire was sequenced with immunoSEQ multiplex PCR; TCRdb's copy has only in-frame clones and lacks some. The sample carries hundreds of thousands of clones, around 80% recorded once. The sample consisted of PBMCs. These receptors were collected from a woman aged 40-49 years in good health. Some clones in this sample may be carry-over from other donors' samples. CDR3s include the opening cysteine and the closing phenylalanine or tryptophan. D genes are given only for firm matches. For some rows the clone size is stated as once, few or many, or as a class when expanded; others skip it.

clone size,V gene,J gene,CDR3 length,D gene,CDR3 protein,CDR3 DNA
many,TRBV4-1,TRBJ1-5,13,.,CASSQDPNQPQHF,TGCGCCAGCAGCCAAGACCCGAATCAGCCCCAGCATTTT
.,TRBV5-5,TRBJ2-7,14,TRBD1,CASSLRQGAVEQYF,TGTGCCAGCAGCTTGCGACAGGGGGCGGTCGAGCAGTACTTC
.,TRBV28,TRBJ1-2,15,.,CASSPAAGNLYGYTF,TGTGCCAGCAGTCCCGCCGCCGGGAACCTATATGGCTACACCTTC
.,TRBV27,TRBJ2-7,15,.,CASSFSGGSSYEQYF,TGTGCCAGCAGTTTCTCCGGGGGAAGCTCCTACGAGCAGTACTTC
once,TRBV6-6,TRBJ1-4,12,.,CASSSQGEKLFF,TGTGCCAGCAGTAGTCAGGGTGAAAAACTGTTTTTT
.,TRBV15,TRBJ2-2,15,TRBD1,CATSIRDRTSGELFF,TGTGCCACCAGCATCCGGGACAGGACATCCGGGGAGCTGTTTTTT
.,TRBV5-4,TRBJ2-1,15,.,CASSLSPLSYNEQFF,TGTGCCAGCAGCTTGAGCCCTCTCTCCTACAATGAGCAGTTCTTC
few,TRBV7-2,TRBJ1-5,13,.,CASSQRGNQPQHF,TGTGCCAGCAGCCAGAGGGGCAATCAGCCCCAGCATTTT
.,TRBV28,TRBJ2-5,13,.,CASSRGGQETQYF,TGTGCCAGCAGTAGGGGAGGCCAAGAGACCCAGTACTTC
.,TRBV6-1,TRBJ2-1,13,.,CASSEALVYEQFF,TGTGCCAGCAGTGAAGCCCTAGTCTATGAGCAGTTCTTC
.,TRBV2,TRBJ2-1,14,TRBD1,CASSYRGPSNEQFF,TGTGCCAGCAGTTACAGGGGGCCCAGCAATGAGCAGTTCTTC
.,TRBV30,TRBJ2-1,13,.,CAWSVQGLNEQFF,TGTGCCTGGAGTGTACAAGGGCTGAATGAGCAGTTCTTC
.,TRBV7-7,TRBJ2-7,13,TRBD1,CASSFGTGFEQYF,TGTGCCAGCAGCTTTGGGACAGGGTTCGAGCAGTACTTC
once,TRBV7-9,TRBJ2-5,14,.,CASSQVGYQETQYF,TGTGCCAGCAGCCAAGTGGGTTACCAAGAGACCCAGTACTTC
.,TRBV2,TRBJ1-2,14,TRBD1,CASSESGGWDGYTF,TGTGCCAGCAGTGAGTCAGGGGGCTGGGATGGCTACACCTTC
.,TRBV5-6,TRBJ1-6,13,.,CASSPTWGSPLHF,TGTGCCAGCAGCCCCACCTGGGGTTCACCCCTCCACTTT
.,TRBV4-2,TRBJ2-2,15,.,CASSQGGLHTGELFF,TGTGCCAGCAGCCAAGGCGGGCTGCACACCGGGGAGCTGTTTTTT
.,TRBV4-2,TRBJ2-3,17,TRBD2,CASSRRATSGRTDTQYF,TGTGCCAGCAGCCGCCGGGCGACTAGCGGGCGCACAGATACGCAGTATTTT
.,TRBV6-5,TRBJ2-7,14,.,CASRTPRDNYEQYF,TGTGCCAGCAGAACCCCCAGGGATAACTACGAGCAGTACTTC
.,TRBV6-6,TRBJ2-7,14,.,CASTRTSQGYEQYF,TGTGCCAGCACTCGGACATCCCAAGGGTACGAGCAGTACTTC
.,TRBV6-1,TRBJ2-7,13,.,CASSVQESYEQYF,TGTGCCAGCAGTGTACAAGAGTCCTACGAGCAGTACTTC
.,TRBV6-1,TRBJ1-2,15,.,CASSEGGWRAYGYTF,TGTGCCAGCAGTGAAGGGGGTTGGAGGGCCTATGGCTACACCTTC
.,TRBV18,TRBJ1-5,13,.,CASSPGFNQPQHF,TGTGCCAGCTCACCCGGGTTTAATCAGCCCCAGCATTTT
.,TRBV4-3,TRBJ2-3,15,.,CASSQEYADPHTQYF,TGCGCCAGCAGCCAAGAATACGCAGACCCACATACGCAGTATTTT
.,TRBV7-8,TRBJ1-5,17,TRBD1,CASGLTGGLNSNQPQHF,TGTGCCAGCGGTCTTACAGGGGGATTGAATAGCAATCAGCCCCAGCATTTT
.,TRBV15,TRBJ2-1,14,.,CATSRDLSYNEQFF,TGTGCCACCAGCAGAGATCTTTCCTACAATGAGCAGTTCTTC
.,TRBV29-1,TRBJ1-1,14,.,CSVEHRVGDTEAFF,TGCAGCGTTGAACACAGGGTTGGAGACACTGAAGCTTTCTTT
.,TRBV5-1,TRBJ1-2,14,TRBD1,CASSQGQGASGYTF,TGCGCCAGCAGCCAAGGACAGGGAGCGAGTGGCTACACCTTC
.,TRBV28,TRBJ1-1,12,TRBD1,CASRRQGTEAFF,TGTGCCAGCAGACGACAGGGCACTGAAGCTTTCTTT
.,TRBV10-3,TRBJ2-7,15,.,CAISGPGTAYYEQYF,TGTGCCATCAGTGGTCCCGGGACGGCCTACTACGAGCAGTACTTC
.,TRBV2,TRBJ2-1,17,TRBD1,CASSPHPGQGASDEQFF,TGTGCCAGCAGTCCCCACCCGGGACAGGGGGCTTCGGATGAGCAGTTCTTC
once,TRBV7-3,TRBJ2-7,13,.,CASSYGAAYEQYF,TGTGCCAGCAGCTACGGTGCGGCCTACGAGCAGTACTTC
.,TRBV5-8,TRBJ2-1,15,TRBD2,CASIKRLAVDNEQFF,TGTGCCAGCATCAAAAGACTAGCGGTAGACAATGAGCAGTTCTTC
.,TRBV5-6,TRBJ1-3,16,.,CASSLSGWSSGNTIYF,TGTGCCAGCAGCTTGTCCGGTTGGAGCTCTGGAAACACCATATATTTT
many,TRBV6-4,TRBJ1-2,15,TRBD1,CASSEEGQSFYGYTF,TGTGCCAGCAGTGAAGAGGGACAGTCTTTCTATGGCTACACCTTC
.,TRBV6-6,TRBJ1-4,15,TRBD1,CASSPDRVRSEKLFF,TGTGCCAGCAGTCCGGACAGGGTCCGGAGTGAAAAACTGTTTTTT
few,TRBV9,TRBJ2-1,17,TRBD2,CASSVATGASGRAEQFF,TGTGCCAGCAGCGTAGCTACCGGGGCTAGCGGGAGGGCCGAGCAGTTCTTC
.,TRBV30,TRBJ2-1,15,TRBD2,CAWSSGLAGNNEQFF,TGTGCCTGGAGTTCGGGACTAGCGGGCAACAATGAGCAGTTCTTC
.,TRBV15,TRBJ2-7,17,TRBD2,CATSDSGTSGVRAEQYF,TGTGCCACCAGCGACTCCGGGACTAGCGGGGTTCGGGCCGAGCAGTACTTC
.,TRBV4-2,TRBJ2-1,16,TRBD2,CASSQETGLAAVGQFF,TGTGCCAGCAGCCAAGAGACAGGACTAGCGGCCGTTGGGCAGTTCTTC
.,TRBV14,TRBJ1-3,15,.,CASSQDGEPGNTIYF,TGTGCCAGCAGCCAAGATGGTGAACCTGGAAACACCATATATTTT
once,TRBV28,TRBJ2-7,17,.,CASSLAAGGLHPYEQYF,TGTGCCAGCAGCCTCGCCGCAGGGGGACTCCACCCCTACGAGCAGTACTTC
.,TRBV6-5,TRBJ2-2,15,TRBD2,CASRGLAGVGGELFF,TGTGCCAGCAGGGGACTAGCGGGAGTAGGCGGGGAGCTGTTTTTT
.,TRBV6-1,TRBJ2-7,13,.,CATLGLFSYEQYF,TGTGCCACCCTGGGACTTTTCTCCTACGAGCAGTACTTC
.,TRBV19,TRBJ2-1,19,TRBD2,CASSMTGGWGLAGHNEQFF,TGTGCCAGTAGTATGACAGGGGGATGGGGACTAGCGGGCCACAATGAGCAGTTCTTC
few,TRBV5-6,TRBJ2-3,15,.,CASTRAASSTDTQYF,TGTGCCAGCACGAGGGCAGCGTCTAGCACAGATACGCAGTATTTT
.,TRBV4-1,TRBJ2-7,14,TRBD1,CASSRDRGYYEQYF,TGCGCCAGCAGTAGGGACAGGGGATACTACGAGCAGTACTTC
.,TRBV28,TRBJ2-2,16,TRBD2,CASRLTSGRYTGELFF,TGTGCCAGCAGGCTTACTAGCGGGAGATACACCGGGGAGCTGTTTTTT
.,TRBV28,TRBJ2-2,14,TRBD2,CATWTSGNTGELFF,TGTGCCACGTGGACTAGCGGTAACACCGGGGAGCTGTTTTTT
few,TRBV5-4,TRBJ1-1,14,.,CATRRGGVGTEAFF,TGTGCCACGCGGAGGGGGGGTGTTGGCACTGAAGCTTTCTTT
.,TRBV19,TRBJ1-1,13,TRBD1,CASSILVGQGEFF,TGTGCCAGTAGTATACTCGTCGGACAGGGTGAATTCTTT
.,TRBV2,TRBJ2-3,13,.,CASSAALGSTQYF,TGTGCCAGCAGTGCAGCACTGGGGAGTACGCAGTATTTT
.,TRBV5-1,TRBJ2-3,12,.,CASSHNSDAQYF,TGCGCCAGCAGCCACAACTCCGATGCGCAGTATTTT
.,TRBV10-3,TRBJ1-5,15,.,CAISERTDSNQPQHF,TGTGCCATCAGCGAGCGGACAGATAGCAATCAGCCCCAGCATTTT
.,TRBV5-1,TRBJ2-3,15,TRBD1,CASSTGQGNTDTQYF,TGCGCCAGCAGCACGGGACAGGGAAACACAGATACGCAGTATTTT
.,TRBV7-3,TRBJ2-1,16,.,CASSLTSGLLREEQFF,TGTGCCAGCAGCTTAACGTCCGGACTCCTACGAGAGGAGCAGTTCTTC
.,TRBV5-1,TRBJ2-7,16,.,CASSLAPGPSSYEQYF,TGCGCCAGCAGCTTGGCCCCGGGACCGAGCTCCTACGAGCAGTACTTC